Listed here are 20 T cell receptor beta chains from one sample, sequenced in a study of blood T cells in healthy people across ages. Sample-barcoded 5' priming and a J-beta primer mix drove a second PCR of roughly 6 to 12 cycles. TCRdb used MiXCR to reprocess the 5' RACE reads, holding one entry per CDR3 protein. The table lists 1.4 million to 1.5 million distinct CDR3 sequences, around two fifths of them singletons. Sequenced: blood. The receptors derive from a woman between 18 and 29 years old in good health.

This clonotype was found a few times. The chain uses TRBV20-1 and TRBJ2-1; D possibly corresponds to TRBD2 (5 bases). Germline assignment: CDR1 DFQATT and CDR2 SNEGSKA (reference sequence). Trimming took off 7 bases at V and 5 bases at J, with 6 bases between the two ends. CDR3 length: 10 amino acids. The CDR3 protein is CSGRDNEQFF. The CDR3 DNA reads TGCAGTGGGCGGGACAATGAGCAGTTCTTC.

This clonotype was seen a few times. The chain uses TRBV12-3 or TRBV12-4 and TRBJ2-1, with 10 bases identical to TRBD2. Trimming removed 7 bases from V and 7 bases from J; junction bases left unmatched: 4. The length of the CDR3 is 13 residues. The CDR3 reads CASKRLAGNEQFF. CDR3 sequence (DNA): TGTGCCAGCAAGAGACTAGCGGGTAATGAGCAGTTCTTC.

The V call is TRBV14, the J call TRBJ1-6; 12 bases are shared with TRBD1. Per germline, CDR1 SGHDN and CDR2 FVKESK. Trimming cost V 4 bases and J 9 bases; bases outside gene matches: 4. CDR3 length equals 15 residues. This chain's CDR3 is CASSRDRGLGSPLHF. DNA of the CDR3: TGTGCCAGCAGCCGGGACAGGGGGCTTGGTTCACCCCTCCACTTT.

This rearrangement joins TRBV20-1 to TRBJ2-7, with D tentatively TRBD1 (6 bases). V was trimmed by 0 bases and J by 3 bases, leaving 18 bases between them. The CDR3 is 16 amino acids. The germline V gene has CDR1 DFQATT and CDR2 SNEGSKA (reference sequence). The CDR3 sequence: CSARDEMAGDYYEQYF. The CDR3 DNA reads as TGCAGTGCTAGAGATGAGATGGCAGGGGATTACTACGAGCAGTACTTC.

This clonotype appeared a few times. V gene TRBV25-1 combines with J gene TRBJ1-5; tentatively, D is TRBD1 (6 bases). The ends were cut back, 8 bases at V and 6 bases at J, with 20 bases in the middle. Germline CDR1 is MGHDK and CDR2 is SYGVNS. The CDR3 sequence is 15 residues long. The CDR3 here is CASSERGALGQPQHF. The DNA for the CDR3 is TGTGCCAGCTCAGAGCGGGGGGCGCTTGGTCAGCCCCAGCATTTT. Combining the CDR3 with reference TRBV25-1 and TRBJ1-5 gives the whole variable domain EADIYQTPRYLVIGTGKKITLECSQTMGHDKMYWYQQDPGMELHLIHYSYGVNSTEKGDLSSESTVSRIRTEHFPLTLESARPSHTSQYLCASSERGALGQPQHFGDGTRLSIL.

This clonotype was seen a few times. V gene TRBV12-3 or TRBV12-4 combines with J gene TRBJ2-3; D is perhaps TRBD1 (5 bases). Trimming took off 1 base at V and 5 bases at J, with 13 bases between the two ends. This CDR3 spans 15 amino acids. This CDR3 reads CASSLEGRWEDTQYF. CDR3 DNA sequence: TGTGCCAGCAGTTTAGAGGGGCGTTGGGAAGATACGCAGTATTTT.

This clonotype was seen a handful of times. This sequence joins TRBV3-1 and TRBJ2-5; possibly TRBD2 for D (6 bases). The CDR3 spans 14 residues. Per germline, CDR1 LGHDT and CDR2 YNNKEL (reference sequence). V was clipped by 0 bases and J by 5 bases, with 10 bases between them. The CDR3 DNA follows: TGTGCCAGCAGCCAAGATCTAGGAGGGGAGACCCAGTACTTC. Protein: CASSQDLGGETQYF.

In the case of this clonotype: This may stem from a read error, because a much larger clone lies one nucleotide away. The chain uses TRBV20-1 and TRBJ2-5; possible D gene TRBD2, 5 bases. With the DNA end fitting TRBJ2-7 better, the J assignment may be wrong. Germline lookup yields CDR1 DFQATT and CDR2 SNEGSKA (reference sequence). This CDR3 comprises 14 residues. The CDR3: CSAPSEILANEQYF. The DNA of the CDR3 is TGCAGTGCCCCGTCCGAGATCCTAGCCAACGAGCAGTACTTC.

This clonotype was recorded a few times. The J gene is TRBJ2-7, the V gene TRBV7-2, with D perhaps TRBD2 (5 bases). With 7 bases removed from V and 5 bases from J, the gap between germline ends came to 15 bases. The length of the CDR3 is 13 residues. Germline CDR1 is SGHTA and CDR2 is FQGNSA. This CDR3 reads CASNDYRKDEQYF. CDR3 coding DNA: TGTGCCAGCAACGACTATCGCAAGGACGAGCAGTACTTC.

In its sample, this clonotype was seen a few times. This chain links TRBV7-2 with TRBJ2-7, with D tentatively TRBD1 (6 bases). Trimming shortened V by 1 base and J by 4 bases, and 17 bases separated the two germline ends. The CDR3 covers 16 residues. Germline lookup yields CDR1 SGHTA and CDR2 FQGNSA. The DNA of the CDR3 is TGTGCCAGCAGCTTAGTCTCCGGACAGACACCATACGAGCAGTACTTC. Protein: CASSLVSGQTPYEQYF.

The J gene is TRBJ1-2, the V gene TRBV3-1; D unresolved. This CDR3 region has 16 residues. The ends were cut back, 0 bases at V and 4 bases at J, with 15 bases in the middle. The V gene's germline CDR1 is LGHDT and CDR2 YNNKEL (reference sequence). The chain's CDR3 is CASSQDQSGGFYGYTF. The DNA of the CDR3 is TGTGCCAGCAGCCAAGATCAGTCAGGAGGTTTCTATGGCTACACCTTC.

This clonotype was found a few times. The chain uses TRBV20-1 and TRBJ1-5; 7 bases line up with TRBD1. V shed 5 bases and J 3 bases; nucleotides not matched to a gene: 4. This CDR3 has 13 amino acids. Germline-derived CDR1 and CDR2 are DFQATT and SNEGSKA (reference sequence). Written as DNA, the CDR3 is TGCAGTGCTCCCGGGACAGACAATCAGCCCCAGCATTTT. This gives the protein CSAPGTDNQPQHF.

The chain carries TRBV21-1 and TRBJ2-5; TRBD1, the table's D call, lacks a check against the DNA. TRBV21-1 is classified as a pseudogene. This CDR3 is built from 14 residues. The CDR3: CASENRGLKETQYF. CDR3 coding DNA: TGTGCCAGCGAAAACAGGGGGCTGAAAGAGACCCAGTACTTC.

The chain links TRBV7-2 to TRBJ2-1; 13 bases are shared with TRBD2. Germline loops: CDR1 SGHTA, CDR2 FQGNSA. The CDR3 runs 15 residues. The J segment lost 8 bases and the V segment lost 5 bases, leaving 6 bases of the junction unmatched. CDR3 sequence reads: CASSVRTSGGYEQFF. The CDR3 DNA reads TGTGCCAGCAGCGTCCGGACTAGCGGGGGCTATGAGCAGTTCTTC.

The sample holds many counts of this clonotype. This rearrangement joins TRBV29-1 to TRBJ2-3; D remains ambiguous. The germline V gene encodes CDR1 SQVTM and CDR2 ANQGSEA. V lost 3 bases and J 6 bases, leaving 4 bases between the germline ends. This CDR3 region has 10 residues. As DNA, the CDR3 is TGCAGCGTTGATGGGGATACGCAGTATTTT. Its translation: CSVDGDTQYF.

This clonotype has just a few counts. This sequence joins TRBV20-1 and TRBJ2-3, with 8 bases aligning to TRBD2. Germline V lookup: CDR1 DFQATT, CDR2 SNEGSKA (reference sequence). Trimming cost V 0 bases and J 2 bases; bases outside gene matches: 10. This CDR3 has 17 amino acids. CDR3 sequence reads: CSARDWGLGKTTDTQYF. CDR3 bases: TGCAGTGCTAGAGATTGGGGACTAGGGAAGACCACAGATACGCAGTATTTT.

This chain links TRBV20-1 with TRBJ1-2, with no clear D. CDR3 length: 14 amino acids. Trimming stripped 0 bases from V and 3 bases from J, with 11 bases between. Germline V gene lookup returns CDR1 DFQATT and CDR2 SNEGSKA (reference sequence). CDR3 loop: CSARDLGSDYGYTF. DNA of the CDR3: TGCAGTGCTAGAGATTTGGGCAGCGACTATGGCTACACCTTC.

V is TRBV7-9 and J is TRBJ2-6; D gene unclear. CDR1 SEHNR and CDR2 FQNEAQ come from the germline V gene (reference sequence). The CDR3 totals 11 residues. V lost 2 bases, J lost 12 bases, and 5 bases lay in between. CDR3 sequence reads: CASSLSPVLTF. The DNA for the CDR3 is TGTGCCAGCAGCTTAAGTCCCGTCCTGACTTTC. Based on the CDR3 plus reference TRBV7-9 and TRBJ2-6, the full variable domain is DTGVSQNPRHKITKRGQNVTFRCDPISEHNRLYWYRQTLGQGPEFLTYFQNEAQLEKSRLLSDRFSAERPKGSFSTLEIQRTEQGDSAMYLCASSLSPVLTFGAGSRLTVL.

This chain's CDR3 is CASRLGGAYGNEQFF. The CDR3 coding sequence is TGTGCCAGCAGACTAGGGGGGGCTTACGGCAATGAGCAGTTCTTC. This chain uses TRBV12-3 or TRBV12-4 with TRBJ2-1, with D possibly being TRBD2 (7 bases). This CDR3 has 15 amino acids. The germline V and J ends were trimmed by 6 bases and 6 bases, with 18 bases remaining between them.

This chain links TRBV2 with TRBJ2-7; 8 bases line up with TRBD2. CDR3 length: 15 residues. With V trimmed by 1 base and J by 4 bases, 6 bases remained unmatched. Per germline, CDR1 SNHLY and CDR2 FYNNEI. The CDR3 DNA follows: TGTGCCAGCAGTGAAGGCTGGCGGGAGGAGTACGAGCAGTACTTC. Translated: CASSEGWREEYEQYF.